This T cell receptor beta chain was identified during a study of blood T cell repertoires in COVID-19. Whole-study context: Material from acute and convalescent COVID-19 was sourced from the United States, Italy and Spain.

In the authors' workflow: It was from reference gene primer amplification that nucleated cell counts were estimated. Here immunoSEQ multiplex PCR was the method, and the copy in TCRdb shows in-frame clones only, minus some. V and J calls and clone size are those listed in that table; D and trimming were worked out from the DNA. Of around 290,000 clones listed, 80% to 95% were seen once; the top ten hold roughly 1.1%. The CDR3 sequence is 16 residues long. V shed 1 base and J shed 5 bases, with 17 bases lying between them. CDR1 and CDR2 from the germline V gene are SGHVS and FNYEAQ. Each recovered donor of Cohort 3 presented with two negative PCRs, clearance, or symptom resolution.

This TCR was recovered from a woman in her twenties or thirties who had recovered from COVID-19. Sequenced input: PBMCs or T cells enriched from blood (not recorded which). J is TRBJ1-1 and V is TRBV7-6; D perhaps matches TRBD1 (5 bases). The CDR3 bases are TGTGCCAGCAGCTTAGATATTAGGTTTTCAGGGACTGAAGCTTTCTTT. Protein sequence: CASSLDIRFSGTEAFF. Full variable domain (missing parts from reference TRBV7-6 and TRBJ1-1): GAGVSQSPRYKVTKRGQDVALRCDPISGHVSLYWYRQALGQGPEFLTYFNYEAQQDKSGLPNDRFSAERPEGSISTLTIQRTEQRDSAMYRCASSLDIRFSGTEAFFGQGTRLTVV.